These 28 T cell receptor beta chains came from one sample sequenced in a study of early T cells in non-severe SARS-CoV-2 infection. TCRdb fed the 5' RACE reads into MiXCR, producing one record per CDR3 protein. The table shows around 50,000 distinct CDR3 sequences, with about 4% occurring only once. Sequencing was performed on whole blood. Every receptor here comes from an adult who was a healthcare worker with PCR-confirmed SARS-CoV-2 infection or an uninfected control (not recorded which).

This clonotype was seen a few times. The chain has TRBV29-1 and TRBJ1-2; D uncertain. Germline CDR1 and CDR2: SQVTM and ANQGSEA. V was clipped by 7 bases and J by 6 bases, with 15 bases between them. CDR3 length: 12 residues. The CDR3 loop is CSGSGGRDGYTF. The DNA for the CDR3 is TGCAGCGGGTCGGGAGGGCGAGATGGCTACACCTTC.

This clonotype was observed many times. This chain joins TRBV7-8 and TRBJ1-2, with D uncertain. Trimming shortened V by 2 bases and J by 0 bases, and 7 bases separated the two germline ends. The CDR3 is 14 amino acids. CDR1 and CDR2 from the germline V gene are SGHVS and FQNEAQ. In DNA, the CDR3 is TGTGCCAGCAGCTTATACTCGGCTAACTATGGCTACACCTTC. This encodes CASSLYSANYGYTF.

This clonotype was counted at least ten times. This sequence joins TRBV7-9 and TRBJ1-1; unclear D gene. The CDR3 has 15 residues. V gave up 3 bases and J gave up 1 base, with 12 bases separating them. CDR1 and CDR2 from the germline V gene are SEHNR and FQNEAQ (reference sequence). This chain's CDR3 is CASSLRESGNTEAFF. CDR3 nucleotide sequence: TGTGCCAGCAGCTTGAGAGAATCGGGGAACACTGAAGCTTTCTTT.

The genes are TRBV27 and TRBJ1-5; possibly TRBD1 for D (5 bases). Trimming stripped 3 bases from V and 7 bases from J, with 10 bases between. Germline CDR1 is MNHEY and CDR2 is SMNVEV (reference sequence). CDR3 size: 13 residues. The CDR3 protein is CASSFGATQPQHF. Written as DNA, the CDR3 is TGTGCCAGCAGTTTTGGGGCCACCCAGCCCCAGCATTTT.

This clonotype was recorded many times. The V and J genes are TRBV7-2 and TRBJ1-1, with 7 bases fitting TRBD1. The V gene's germline CDR1 is SGHTA and CDR2 FQGNSA. V lost 5 bases to trimming and J lost 10 bases; unmatched junction nucleotides: 19. The CDR3 has 16 residues. Here the CDR3 reads CASSLTNLGQVKGAFF. The CDR3 coding sequence is TGTGCCAGCAGCCTAACTAACTTAGGACAGGTGAAAGGAGCTTTCTTT.

The V and J genes are TRBV5-4 and TRBJ2-3; D is unresolved. The CDR3 is made up of 12 amino acids. Looked up from germline, CDR1 is SGHNT and CDR2 is YYREEE (reference sequence). Trimming removed 4 bases from V and 2 bases from J, with 5 bases in between. In DNA form, the CDR3 reads TGTGCCAGCAGCAAAGACACAGATACGCAGTATTTT. It yields the protein CASSKDTDTQYF.

At least ten counts were recorded for this clonotype. V is TRBV3-1 and J is TRBJ1-1; 8 bases are a match to TRBD1. After removal of 3 bases from V and 3 bases from J, the junction contained 9 bases not matched to a gene. CDR1 and CDR2 from the germline V gene are LGHDT and YNNKEL (reference sequence). CDR3 length equals 16 residues. The CDR3: CASSQYGQGSDTEAFF. The CDR3 DNA follows: TGTGCCAGCAGCCAGTATGGACAGGGATCGGACACTGAAGCTTTCTTT.

Many counts were recorded for this clonotype. V usage is TRBV6-5 and J usage is TRBJ1-5, with 7 bases fitting TRBD1. The CDR3 totals 14 residues. Trimming took 6 bases from V and 3 from J; bases not matched to a gene: 5. The V gene's germline CDR1 is MNHEY and CDR2 SVGAGI. The CDR3 here is CASSLDRVNQPQHF. The CDR3 DNA is TGTGCCAGCAGCCTTGACAGGGTCAATCAGCCCCAGCATTTT.

This clonotype has a handful of counts. The chain carries TRBV20-1 and TRBJ2-2, with D tentatively TRBD1 (6 bases). The germline V gene encodes CDR1 DFQATT and CDR2 SNEGSKA (reference sequence). The CDR3 totals 15 residues. The CDR3 sequence is CSPELLQGSPGELFF. The CDR3 nucleotides are TGCAGCCCTGAACTTTTACAGGGTTCTCCCGGGGAGCTGTTTTTT.

At least ten counts were recorded for this clonotype. The chain couples TRBV19 to TRBJ1-3; weak D call: TRBD1 (5 bases). Looked up from germline, CDR1 is LNHDA and CDR2 is SQIVND (reference sequence). V was cut by 6 bases and J by 0 bases, with 15 bases left in between. This CDR3 has 16 residues. The CDR3 spells CASRSEGKLSGNTIYF. CDR3 coding DNA: TGTGCCAGTAGGTCGGAGGGGAAACTCTCTGGAAACACCATATATTTT.

The table lists this clonotype with many counts. This sequence joins TRBV3-1 and TRBJ1-1; D call uncertain. The V gene's germline CDR1 is LGHDT and CDR2 YNNKEL (reference sequence). CDR3 length equals 12 residues. V was trimmed by 4 bases and J by 5 bases, leaving 8 bases between them. For the CDR3, the DNA is TGTGCCAGCAGCCTGAGAGGGACTGAAGCTTTCTTT. It is translated as CASSLRGTEAFF.

This clonotype was seen many times. The J gene is TRBJ1-2, the V gene TRBV2; tentative D call: TRBD1 (6 bases). This CDR3 region has 12 residues. V lost 11 bases to trimming and J lost 6 bases, with 16 bases between them. The V gene's germline CDR1 is SNHLY and CDR2 FYNNEI. The CDR3: CAGGLIQDGYTF. The CDR3 DNA is TGTGCCGGGGGCCTAATTCAGGATGGCTACACCTTC.

In its sample, this clonotype was seen many times. The V call is TRBV18, the J call TRBJ2-7; 8 bases match TRBD2. V shed 3 bases and J 3 bases; nucleotides not matched to a gene: 4. Germline V gene data show CDR1 as KGHSH and CDR2 as LQKENI. The length of the CDR3 is 14 residues. CDR3 loop: CASSPTSGFYEQYF. CDR3 nucleotide sequence: TGTGCCAGCTCACCCACTAGCGGCTTCTACGAGCAGTACTTC.

At least ten counts were recorded for this clonotype. This sequence joins TRBV7-2 and TRBJ2-6; 7 bases map to TRBD1. V lost 6 bases to trimming and J lost 5 bases; unmatched junction nucleotides: 7. CDR3 length equals 15 residues. CDR1 is SGHTA and CDR2 is FQGNSA in the germline V gene. The CDR3 loop is CASSSRQGWANVLTF. CDR3 DNA sequence: TGTGCCAGCAGTTCCCGACAGGGCTGGGCCAACGTCCTGACTTTC.

This clonotype was recorded at least ten times. The gene calls are TRBV14 and TRBJ1-6; D not certain. The CDR3 totals 12 residues. From germline, CDR1 is SGHDN and CDR2 FVKESK. V lost 1 base, J lost 8 bases, and 3 bases lay in between. The CDR3 sequence is CASSQVHSPLHF. The CDR3 bases are TGTGCCAGCAGCCAAGTACATTCACCCCTCCACTTT.

This clonotype was recorded at least ten times. The chain employs TRBV20-1 and TRBJ2-2; TRBD2 agrees at 7 bases. CDR1 DFQATT and CDR2 SNEGSKA come from the germline V gene (reference sequence). This CDR3 has 14 residues. The V segment lost 5 bases and the J segment 4 bases; nucleotides outside the gene matches: 7. As DNA, the CDR3 is TGCAGTGCTCGGCTAAGCGGGACCACCGGGGAGCTGTTTTTT. It encodes CSARLSGTTGELFF.

This clonotype was counted many times. The chain couples TRBV3-2 to TRBJ2-4; TRBD1 reflects the table's D call only, with no check against the DNA. TRBV3-2 is flagged as a pseudogene. This CDR3 has 14 amino acids. Written as DNA, the CDR3 is TGTGCCAGCAGCCAAGGATCGACAGGGAACATTCAGTACTTC. Protein: CASSQGSTGNIQYF.

This clonotype was seen many times. The gene calls are TRBV5-6 and TRBJ1-6, with no clear D. Trimming pared 2 bases from V and 0 bases from J, leaving 9 bases between. This CDR3 is 16 amino acids long. Germline lookup yields CDR1 SGHDT and CDR2 YYEEEE. CDR3 amino acids: CASSFTASSYNSPLHF. The CDR3 region has the DNA TGTGCCAGCAGCTTTACGGCGAGCTCCTATAATTCACCCCTCCACTTT.

Many counts were recorded for this clonotype. The rearrangement links TRBV5-4 to TRBJ2-5, with D possibly matching TRBD2 (5 bases). The germline V gene encodes CDR1 SGHNT and CDR2 YYREEE (reference sequence). V was trimmed by 4 bases and J by 2 bases, leaving 12 bases between them. The CDR3 runs to 14 residues. The CDR3 bases are TGTGCCAGCAGCGGATTACTAGAGCAAGAGACCCAGTACTTC. Translating it yields CASSGLLEQETQYF.

V and J are TRBV7-6 and TRBJ2-3, with 10 nucleotides matching TRBD1. CDR3 size: 16 residues. The germline V gene encodes CDR1 SGHVS and CDR2 FNYEAQ. The junction had 12 bases not matched to a gene; V was cut back by 6 bases and J by 6 bases. CDR3 protein: CASSPLGDRGSDTQYF. CDR3 bases: TGTGCCAGCAGTCCCCTGGGGGACAGGGGATCGGATACGCAGTATTTT.

This clonotype was seen repeatedly, ten times or more. This chain links TRBV25-1 with TRBJ1-5; 8 bases match TRBD1. The CDR3 sequence is 15 residues long. Germline V CDR1 and CDR2: MGHDK, SYGVNS. Trimming cost V 5 bases and J 0 bases; bases outside gene matches: 3. The CDR3 bases are TGTGCCAGCAGTCCCCAGGGGGCTAGCAATCAGCCCCAGCATTTT. This gives the protein CASSPQGASNQPQHF. The complete variable domain, with remaining parts taken from reference TRBV25-1 and TRBJ1-5, reads EADIYQTPRYLVIGTGKKITLECSQTMGHDKMYWYQQDPGMELHLIHYSYGVNSTEKGDLSSESTVSRIRTEHFPLTLESARPSHTSQYLCASSPQGASNQPQHFGDGTRLSIL.

This clonotype was seen many times. The chain uses TRBV19 and TRBJ1-1, with D possibly matching TRBD1 (5 bases). V was pared by 7 bases and J by 2 bases, with 8 bases between. Germline CDR1 and CDR2: LNHDA and SQIVND (reference sequence). The CDR3 has 12 residues. CDR3 region: CASTDRNTEAFF. The CDR3 bases are TGTGCCAGTACCGACAGAAACACTGAAGCTTTCTTT.

In its sample, this clonotype was seen many times. The chain joins TRBV2 to TRBJ2-3; D possibly uses TRBD1 or TRBD2 (5 bases each). Trimming took off 8 bases at V and 7 bases at J, with 7 bases between the two ends. The CDR3 contains 10 residues. Per the germline V gene, CDR1 is SNHLY and CDR2 is FYNNEI. CDR3 in DNA: TGTGCCAGCGGGGGAAATACGCAGTATTTT. It specifies CASGGNTQYF.

This clonotype came up many times. This rearrangement joins TRBV11-2 to TRBJ1-1; the D gene is possibly TRBD1 (5 bases). The CDR3 is 16 amino acids. Germline CDR1 SGHAT, CDR2 FQNNGV. V lost 1 base and J 6 bases, leaving 18 bases between the germline ends. The CDR3 nucleotides are TGTGCCAGCAGCTTAGTAGGTGGGCAGGGCTCCGCTGAAGCTTTCTTT. Translated, it gives CASSLVGGQGSAEAFF.

In regard to this clonotype: Just one base apart from a much larger clone, this may be a read error. The chain combines TRBV7-6 with TRBJ2-3; no reliable D call. CDR1 and CDR2 (germline): SGHVS, FNYEAQ. V shed 2 bases and J shed 2 bases, with 8 bases lying between them. This CDR3 spans 14 amino acids. The CDR3 DNA reads TGTGCCAGCAGCTTATTCTCACCCACAGATACGCAGTATTTT. Residues: CASSLFSPTDTQYF.

A few counts support this clonotype. V and J are TRBV11-2 and TRBJ2-7; D remains ambiguous. This CDR3 spans 13 amino acids. The ends were cut back, 2 bases at V and 6 bases at J, with 11 bases in the middle. Per germline, CDR1 SGHAT and CDR2 FQNNGV. The CDR3 DNA follows: TGTGCCAGCAGCTTATCCCGGCGGTCCGAGCAGTACTTC. This encodes CASSLSRRSEQYF.

This clonotype was observed many times. This rearrangement joins TRBV9 to TRBJ2-1; 7 positions agree with TRBD2. The V and J ends lost 7 bases and 8 bases, in that order; junction bases with no gene match: 6. The length of the CDR3 is 12 residues. Germline V gives CDR1 SGDLS, CDR2 YYNGEE. Here the CDR3 reads CASGLGSYEQFF. In DNA, the CDR3 is TGTGCCAGCGGACTAGGGTCCTATGAGCAGTTCTTC.

This clonotype was observed a handful of times. This is likely a read error, given that the CDR3 carries no conserved phenylalanine or tryptophan at its end. The chain carries TRBV2 and TRBJ2-1, with D possibly being TRBD1 (7 bases). The germline V and J ends were trimmed by 6 bases and 9 bases, with 18 bases remaining between them. The germline CDR1 and CDR2 sequences are SNHLY and FYNNEI. The CDR3 runs 14 residues. The CDR3 sequence: CASRGRRDSREQFS. Here the CDR3 DNA reads TGTGCCAGCAGAGGCAGGAGGGACAGCCGTGAGCAGTTCTCC.